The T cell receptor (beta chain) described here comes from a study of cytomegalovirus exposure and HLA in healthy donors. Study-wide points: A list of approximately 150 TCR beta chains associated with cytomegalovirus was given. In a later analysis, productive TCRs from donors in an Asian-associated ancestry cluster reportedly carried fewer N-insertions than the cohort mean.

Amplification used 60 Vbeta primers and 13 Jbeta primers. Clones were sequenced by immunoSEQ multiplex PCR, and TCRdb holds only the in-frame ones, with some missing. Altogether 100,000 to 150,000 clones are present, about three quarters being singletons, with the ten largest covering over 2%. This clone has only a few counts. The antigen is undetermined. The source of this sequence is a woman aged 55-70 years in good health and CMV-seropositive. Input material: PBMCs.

The DNA for the CDR3 is TGTGCCAGCGGGCGGGGGGCAAGCACTGAAGCTTTCTTT. Translating gives CASGRGASTEAFF. The rearrangement uses TRBV6-1 and TRBJ1-1, with a tentative D call TRBD1 (6 bases). Germline-derived CDR1 and CDR2 are MNHNS and SASEGT. Trimming left V 8 bases short and J 4 bases short, with 14 bases between. This CDR3 is 13 amino acids long.